This T cell receptor beta chain was retrieved from a study of T cell responses to AZD1222 COVID-19 vaccine (dated by TCRdb to 2020 to 2022). At the level of the whole study: AZD1222 recipients given second doses at about 4 weeks or at about 12 weeks were pooled, since spike-specific TCR depth and breadth were not found to differ between the two schedules. TCR sequencing covered some 250 trial participants: 207 given two doses of AZD1222 and 26 given two doses of MenACWY control vaccine. Trial participants were enrolled into age subgroups of 18-55, 56-69 and 70-plus years, which contained about 150, 28 and 57 TCR-sequenced participants, respectively. Overall results and qualifications from the work: Because no samples from the day 14 peak response were available, repertoires could be characterized only after the peak T cell response. The whole spike protein was spanned by vaccine-associated CD4 TCRs, and dominant responses were seen in regions 160-218 and 743-854. In the small 56-69-year group, the increase in depth fell short of significance, most likely because of low power. Conclusions about previously exposed vaccinees are limited because only five to seven AZD1222 recipients were SARS-CoV-2 seropositive at baseline. After two AZD1222 doses, both the breadth and the depth of spike-specific TCRs were significantly higher than at day 0 and than in MenACWY recipients. Reportedly, almost half of the unique spike-specific TCRs recognized epitopes lying outside the regions that are mutated in the B.1.351 and B.1.1.7 variants. Most participants were white British and females outnumbered males, and the authors suggested that clonal diversity may have been underestimated.

The CDR3 goes from the cysteine to the phenylalanine over 18 residues. CDR3 DNA only is kept here, 54 bases in frame from base 1. Sequences LGHNA (CDR1) and YSLEER (CDR2) are obtained from the germline V gene. At the junction V is shortened by 4 bases and J by 2 bases, with 21 bases in between. The CDR3 regions of human TCRbeta chains were analyzed by immunosequencing. The study's processing was this. Repertoire TCRs were checked for matches against a reference library of SARS-CoV-2-specific TCRs that had been generated using the MIRA antigen-specificity platform. Breadth meant the fraction of unique TCRs that were SARS-CoV-2-associated, whereas depth meant the fraction of total T cells that were SARS-CoV-2-associated. Using the MIRA data, each spike-specific TCR was assigned both to the spike region to which the TCR was reactive and to a CD4 or CD8 class. Log10-transformed breadth and depth values were compared by one-way ANOVA with Sidak's multiple comparisons tests. Here the immuneACCESS table is served through TCRdb, limited to in-frame sequences with V and J called. Missing clones are a known gap in these copies; in checked studies unresolved V genes cover under half, and the rest lacks a known reason. That table gives V, J and clone size, and the DNA gave D and trimming. The sample records about 140,000 clones, approximately 86% of which are singletons. The ten largest clones represent around 3.5% of the sample.

Taken with the paper, the label for time point translates to: baseline before first vaccination. Vaccinee samples came from UK trials COV001 and COV002, including a single-blind randomized controlled phase 2/3 trial of AZD1222 (ChAdOx1 nCoV-19) in healthy adults. For TCRbeta chain sequencing, PBMC samples from trial participants were taken at day 0 and at day 28 after the second dose. A note on this clone: Its antigen is currently not known. Base qualities are missing; no much larger clone stands one base away.

The sequence derives from an adult in good health. The specimen comprised peripheral blood, sampled on day 0 of AZD1222 vaccination. The chain is encoded by TRBV4-3 joined to TRBJ2-1, with the D call perhaps TRBD1 or TRBD2, as 5 bases match in each case. The DNA is as follows: TGCGCCAGCAGCCCCCTGAGGGGTCCCGCCATACCCTACAATGAGCAGTTCTTC. It specifies CASSPLRGPAIPYNEQFF.